This passage covers 12 T cell receptor beta chains from one sample sequenced in a study of T cells in Graves' hyperthyroidism and ophthalmopathy. Authors of the study amplified TCR beta CDR3 regions from RNA transcripts. Using the HTBI primer set, a first-round RT-PCR was run on the TCR CDR3. TCRdb ran MiXCR on the multiplex PCR reads and lists one entry per CDR3 protein. The table shows a few hundred thousand distinct CDR3 sequences, with roughly 13% occurring only once. The sequencing input was blood. These TCRs come from a man aged 25-45 years with Graves' hyperthyroidism that later progressed to Graves' ophthalmopathy.

Many counts were recorded for this clonotype. The V call is TRBV7-9, the J call TRBJ1-2, with D unclear. V lost 1 base and J lost 8, with 5 bases in between. The CDR3 contains 11 residues. Per the germline V gene, CDR1 is SEHNR and CDR2 is FQNEAQ (reference sequence). CDR3 bases: TGTGCCAGCAGCTTAGTAGGAGGCTACACCTTC. This encodes CASSLVGGYTF.

The chain is built from TRBV19 and TRBJ2-5, with 13 bases aligning to TRBD2. V shed 5 bases, J shed 2 bases, and the junction held 5 bases outside the gene matches. This CDR3 has 16 residues. From germline, CDR1 is LNHDA and CDR2 SQIVND (reference sequence). In nucleotides, the CDR3 is TGTGCCAGTAGTCTGGGACTAGCGGGGCGGCAAGAGACCCAGTACTTC. Translation gives CASSLGLAGRQETQYF. The entire variable domain, with the rest obtained from reference TRBV19 and TRBJ2-5, is as follows: DGGITQSPKYLFRKEGQNVTLSCEQNLNHDAMYWYRQDPGQGLRLIYYSQIVNDFQKGDIAEGYSVSREKKESFPLTVTSAQKNPTAFYLCASSLGLAGRQETQYFGPGTRLLVL.

The chain's CDR3 is CASTVTLRGPYNEQFF. Here the CDR3 DNA reads TGTGCCAGCACCGTTACGCTCAGGGGTCCCTACAATGAGCAGTTCTTC. The V and J genes are TRBV5-6 and TRBJ2-1; D is perhaps TRBD1 (6 bases). This CDR3 has 16 residues. The V gene's germline CDR1 is SGHDT and CDR2 YYEEEE. The V gene lost 6 bases and the J gene lost 2 bases, with 18 bases spanning the gap. The full variable domain, with the rest looked up from reference TRBV5-6 and TRBJ2-1, is DAGVTQSPTHLIKTRGQQVTLRCSPKSGHDTVSWYQQALGQGPQFIFQYYEEEERQRGNFPDRFSGHQFPNYSSELNVNALLLGDSALYLCASTVTLRGPYNEQFFGPGTRLTVL.

The CDR3 DNA reads TGCAGTGCTGGACTGGGGCGAGGTAATTCACCCCTCCACTTT. Residues: CSAGLGRGNSPLHF. V gene TRBV20-1 combines with J gene TRBJ1-6, with D possibly TRBD1 on 5 matching bases. The CDR3 totals 14 residues. Germline V lookup: CDR1 DFQATT, CDR2 SNEGSKA (reference sequence). The V end lost 5 bases, the J end lost 6 bases, and 14 bases lay between the germline ends.

This clonotype appeared many times. The V call is TRBV3-1, the J call TRBJ1-1; D is uncertain. V lost 8 bases, J lost 3 bases, and 7 bases lay in between. Germline CDR1 LGHDT, CDR2 YNNKEL (reference sequence). The CDR3 has 11 amino acids. The CDR3: CASFGYTEAFF. CDR3 bases: TGTGCCAGCTTTGGCTACACTGAAGCTTTCTTT.

This clonotype was observed at least ten times. The chain is built from TRBV27 and TRBJ1-6, with D perhaps TRBD1 (6 bases). Trimming removed 5 bases at V and 8 bases at J, with 16 bases between. The CDR3 covers 15 residues. Germline lookup yields CDR1 MNHEY and CDR2 SMNVEV (reference sequence). CDR3 coding DNA: TGTGCCAGCAGTAGAAACAGGGTAATGGATTCACCCCTCCACTTT. Translation gives CASSRNRVMDSPLHF.

At least ten counts were recorded for this clonotype. V gene TRBV2 combines with J gene TRBJ1-2, with unresolved D. V lost 7 bases to trimming and J lost 4 bases, with 13 bases between them. The V gene's germline CDR1 is SNHLY and CDR2 FYNNEI. This CDR3 comprises 13 residues. CDR3 sequence reads: CASKGQDGYGYTF. CDR3 nucleotide sequence: TGTGCCAGCAAGGGCCAGGACGGCTATGGCTACACCTTC.

This clonotype was seen just once. This may arise from a read error, as a much more abundant clone is one base away. CDR3 in DNA: TGTGCCAGCAGCTTACTCGGAAGGGGGACAGGGGAGGAAAAACTGTTTTTT. Its protein is CASSLLGRGTGEEKLFF. This chain joins TRBV7-4 and TRBJ1-4; TRBD1 matches 10 bases. J gave up 8 bases and V 2 bases, and 11 bases lay outside the gene matches. The CDR3 extends over 17 amino acids. CDR1 is SGHVT and CDR2 is SQSDAQ in the germline V gene.

In this sample, this clonotype turned up many times. CDR3 coding DNA: TGTGCCAGCAGTGAAGGGGGGGTCACACACACAGATACGCAGTATTTT. Residues: CASSEGGVTHTDTQYF. The rearrangement joins TRBV6-1 to TRBJ2-3, with a possible D match to TRBD2 (6 bases). There are 16 residues in the CDR3. Germline values: CDR1 MNHNS, CDR2 SASEGT. Deletions cut 1 base from V and 2 bases from J, with 13 bases between.

The chain couples TRBV11-2 to TRBJ1-2; 9 nucleotides line up with TRBD1. CDR1 SGHAT and CDR2 FQNNGV come from the germline V gene. The CDR3 runs 14 residues. J was trimmed by 4 bases and V by 8 bases; bases with no gene match: 8. The CDR3 region has the DNA TGTGCCAGCGGCGGACGGACAGGGGCCTATGGCTACACCTTC. Amino acid sequence: CASGGRTGAYGYTF.

This clonotype was recorded a few times. In DNA, the CDR3 is TGTGCCAGCAGCATTACTAGCGGGGTTACAGATACGCAGTATTTT. Translated: CASSITSGVTDTQYF. The chain is built from TRBV13 and TRBJ2-3; 10 bases are shared with TRBD2. Germline V gene sequence: CDR1 PRHDT, CDR2 FYEKMQ (reference sequence). There are 15 residues in the CDR3. With 5 bases clipped from V and 3 bases from J, the junction kept 5 bases outside the gene matches.

In its sample, this clonotype was seen many times. The V call is TRBV5-1, the J call TRBJ1-4; weak D call: TRBD1 (5 bases). CDR3 length equals 14 residues. V was cut by 1 base and J by 6 bases, with 10 bases left in between. Germline V CDR1 and CDR2: SGHRS, YFSETQ. The CDR3 sequence is CASSLLGADEKLFF. CDR3 nucleotides: TGCGCCAGCAGCTTGTTAGGGGCTGATGAAAAACTGTTTTTT. Supplemented by reference TRBV5-1 and TRBJ1-4, the full variable domain reads KAGVTQTPRYLIKTRGQQVTLSCSPISGHRSVSWYQQTPGQGLQFLFEYFSETQRNKGNFPGRFSGRQFSNSRSEMNVSTLELGDSALYLCASSLLGADEKLFFGSGTQLSVL.